The 8 T cell receptor beta chains listed next were all sequenced from one sample in a study of blood T cell repertoires in COVID-19. TCRdb's table, derived via immunoSEQ multiplex PCR, lists solely in-frame clones and lacks some. The profile shows 150,000 to 200,000 clones, 85% to 90% of them singletons. Sequenced material: peripheral blood. The receptor set was obtained from a man in his forties or fifties with acute or convalescent COVID-19.

The CDR3 DNA reads as TGTGCCAGCAGTTTATCCGGAGCGGGACCCCCCTACAATGAGCAGTTCTTC. Its translation: CASSLSGAGPPYNEQFF. The rearrangement joins TRBV27 to TRBJ2-1; 7 bases agree with TRBD2. Germline V gene data show CDR1 as MNHEY and CDR2 as SMNVEV (reference sequence). CDR3 length equals 17 residues. Trimming at V came to 0 bases and at J to 2 bases, leaving 7 bases not matched to a gene.

The chain carries TRBV28 and TRBJ2-1, with D unresolved. The CDR3 contains 15 residues. V lost 1 base to trimming and J lost 7 bases, with 14 bases between them. Per the germline V gene, CDR1 is MDHEN and CDR2 is SYDVKM. The CDR3 reads CASSLSTTLGNEQFF. CDR3 coding DNA: TGTGCCAGCAGTTTATCGACAACCCTTGGGAATGAGCAGTTCTTC.

This chain uses TRBV7-2 with TRBJ1-5; D may be TRBD1 (5 bases). This CDR3 is built from 15 residues. Trimming took off 2 bases at V and 6 bases at J, with 14 bases between the two ends. Germline V lookup: CDR1 SGHTA, CDR2 FQGNSA. The CDR3, as DNA: TGTGCCAGCAGCTTAAAGGGCGCAGGGCCTCAGCCCCAGCATTTT. Encoded protein: CASSLKGAGPQPQHF.

The gene calls are TRBV24-1 and TRBJ2-1, with TRBD1 matching over 8 bases. The junction had 4 bases not matched to a gene; V was cut back by 4 bases and J by 3 bases. The germline V gene has CDR1 KGHDR and CDR2 SFDVKD. The CDR3 spans 15 residues. CDR3 sequence reads: CATSDYGTGYNEQFF. The CDR3 DNA reads as TGTGCCACCAGTGACTACGGGACAGGCTACAATGAGCAGTTCTTC.

The chain combines TRBV4-1 with TRBJ2-1, with 10 bases that match TRBD2. This CDR3 is 16 amino acids long. V shed 0 bases, J shed 9 bases, and the junction held 8 bases outside the gene matches. Germline CDR1 is MGHRA and CDR2 is YSYEKL. The CDR3 DNA reads TGCGCCAGCAGCCAAGATGGAGCGGGGGGGGGACGTGAGCAGTTCTTC. Protein product: CASSQDGAGGGREQFF.

This rearrangement joins TRBV18 to TRBJ2-7; tentatively, D is TRBD2 (6 bases). The V end was cut by 6 bases, the J end by 3 bases, with 18 bases between. The CDR3 is 15 residues long. Germline CDR1 KGHSH, CDR2 LQKENI. The CDR3 DNA is TGTGCCAGCTCCCCGAGGGCGGGGCCGGACTACGAGCAGTACTTC. Translation: CASSPRAGPDYEQYF.

This chain uses TRBV27 with TRBJ1-5; TRBD1 matches 7 bases. V was pared by 6 bases and J by 3 bases, with 8 bases of the junction left unmatched. CDR1 is MNHEY and CDR2 is SMNVEV in the germline V gene (reference sequence). The CDR3 is 15 amino acids. In DNA form, the CDR3 reads TGTGCCAGCAGGAAAAGGGGGCCAGACAATCAGCCCCAGCATTTT. Translating it yields CASRKRGPDNQPQHF.

The CDR3 loop is CASSREVYTEAFF. The CDR3 DNA reads as TGTGCCAGCAGCCGGGAGGTGTACACTGAAGCTTTCTTT. V and J are TRBV3-1 (or the pseudogene TRBV3-2) and TRBJ1-1; D not certain. This CDR3 contains 13 residues. Trimming stripped 4 bases from V and 3 bases from J, with 9 bases between. The germline gives CDR1 LGHDT, CDR2 YNNKEL (reference sequence).